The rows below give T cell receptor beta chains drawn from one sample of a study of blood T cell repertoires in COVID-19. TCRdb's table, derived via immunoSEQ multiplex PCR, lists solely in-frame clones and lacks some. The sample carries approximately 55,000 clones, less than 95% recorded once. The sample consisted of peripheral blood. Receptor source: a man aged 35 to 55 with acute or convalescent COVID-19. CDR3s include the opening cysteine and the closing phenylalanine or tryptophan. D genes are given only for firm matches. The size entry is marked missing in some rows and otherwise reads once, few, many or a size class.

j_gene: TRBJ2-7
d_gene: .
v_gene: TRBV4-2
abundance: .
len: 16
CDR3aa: CASSQDRGGVSYEQYF
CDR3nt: TGTGCCAGCAGCCAAGATCGGGGCGGGGTCTCCTACGAGCAGTACTTC

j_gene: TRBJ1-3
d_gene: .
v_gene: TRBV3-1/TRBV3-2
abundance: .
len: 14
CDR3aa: CASSRTGSGNTIYF
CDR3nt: TGTGCCAGCAGCCGAACAGGGTCTGGAAACACCATATATTTT

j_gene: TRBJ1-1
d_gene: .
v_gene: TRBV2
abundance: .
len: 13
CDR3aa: CASSYRVQAEAFF
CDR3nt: TGTGCCAGCAGCTACAGGGTTCAAGCTGAAGCTTTCTTT

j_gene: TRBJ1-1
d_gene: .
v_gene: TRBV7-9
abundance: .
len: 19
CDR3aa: CASSLLVAGARTEGTEAFF
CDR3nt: TGTGCCAGCAGCTTATTAGTGGCAGGGGCCCGAACCGAGGGAACTGAAGCTTTCTTT

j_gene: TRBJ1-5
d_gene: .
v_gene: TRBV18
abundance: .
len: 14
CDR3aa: CASSSTGNNQPQHF
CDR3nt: TGTGCCAGCTCATCCACAGGGAACAATCAGCCCCAGCATTTT

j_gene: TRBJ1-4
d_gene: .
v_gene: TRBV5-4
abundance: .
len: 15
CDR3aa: CASSYGLSTNEKLFF
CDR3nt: TGTGCCAGCAGTTACGGACTTTCGACTAATGAAAAACTGTTTTTT

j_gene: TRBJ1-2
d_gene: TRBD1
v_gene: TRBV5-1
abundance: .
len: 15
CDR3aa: CASSNGTARGYGYTF
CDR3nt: TGCGCCAGCAGCAACGGGACAGCACGAGGCTATGGCTACACCTTC

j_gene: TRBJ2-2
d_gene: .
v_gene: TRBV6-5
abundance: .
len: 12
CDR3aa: CAWLTRSGELFF
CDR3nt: TGCGCTTGGTTAACTCGGTCCGGGGAGCTGTTTTTT

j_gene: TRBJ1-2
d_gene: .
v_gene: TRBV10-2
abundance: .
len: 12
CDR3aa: CASSEPGRGYTF
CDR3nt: TGCGCCAGCAGTGAGCCGGGTCGTGGCTACACCTTC

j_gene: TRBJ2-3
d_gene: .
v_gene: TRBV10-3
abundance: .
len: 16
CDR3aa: CAISESEGGGADTQYF
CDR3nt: TGTGCCATCAGTGAGTCTGAGGGAGGAGGAGCAGATACGCAGTATTTT

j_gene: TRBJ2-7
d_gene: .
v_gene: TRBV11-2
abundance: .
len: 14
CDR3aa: CASSTPRGSVEQYF
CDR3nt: TGTGCCAGCAGCACCCCTAGAGGGTCTGTCGAGCAGTACTTC

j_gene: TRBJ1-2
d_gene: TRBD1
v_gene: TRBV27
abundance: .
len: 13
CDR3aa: CASSFQGAGGYTF
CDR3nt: TGTGCCAGCAGTTTCCAGGGGGCGGGAGGCTACACCTTC

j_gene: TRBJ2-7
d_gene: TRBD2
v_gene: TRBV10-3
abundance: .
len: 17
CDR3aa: CAISESLAGEFSYEQYF
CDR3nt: TGTGCCATCAGTGAGTCCCTAGCGGGAGAATTTTCCTACGAGCAGTACTTC

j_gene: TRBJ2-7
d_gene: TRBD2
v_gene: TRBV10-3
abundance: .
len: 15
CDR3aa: CAISMEAGVTYEQYF
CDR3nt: TGTGCCATCAGTATGGAGGCGGGAGTCACCTACGAGCAGTACTTC

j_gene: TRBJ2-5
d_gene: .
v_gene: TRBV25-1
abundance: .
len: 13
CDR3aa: CASSGTPQETQYF
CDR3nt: TGTGCCAGCTCCGGGACACCACAAGAGACCCAGTACTTC

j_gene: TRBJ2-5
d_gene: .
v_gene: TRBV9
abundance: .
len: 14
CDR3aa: CASSASASQKTQYF
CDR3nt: TGTGCCAGCAGCGCTAGCGCCTCCCAGAAGACCCAGTACTTC

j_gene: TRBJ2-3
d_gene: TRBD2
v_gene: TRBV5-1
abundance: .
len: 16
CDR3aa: CASRGGESLSTDTQYF
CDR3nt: TGCGCCAGCAGGGGGGGGGAGTCCCTTAGCACAGATACGCAGTATTTT

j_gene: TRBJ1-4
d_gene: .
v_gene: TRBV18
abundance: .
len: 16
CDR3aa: CASSSGTSATNEKLFF
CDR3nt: TGTGCCAGCTCATCGGGGACATCCGCAACTAATGAAAAACTGTTTTTT

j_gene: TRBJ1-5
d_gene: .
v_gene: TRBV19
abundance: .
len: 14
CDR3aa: CASSIGRGGQPQHF
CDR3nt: TGTGCCAGTAGCATAGGGAGGGGTGGTCAGCCCCAGCATTTT

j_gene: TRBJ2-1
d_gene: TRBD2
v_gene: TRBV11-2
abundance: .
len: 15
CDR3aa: CASSLVTGGRNEQFF
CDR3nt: TGTGCCAGCAGCTTAGTTACGGGAGGAAGGAATGAGCAGTTCTTC

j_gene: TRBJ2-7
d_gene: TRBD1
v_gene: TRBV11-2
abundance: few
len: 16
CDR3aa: CASSLLRDRGKGEQYF
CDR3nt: TGTGCCAGCAGCTTACTCCGGGACAGGGGGAAAGGGGAGCAGTACTTC

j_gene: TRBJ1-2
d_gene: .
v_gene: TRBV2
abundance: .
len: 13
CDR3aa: CASPKAGNYGYTF
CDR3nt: TGTGCCAGCCCCAAGGCAGGGAACTATGGCTACACCTTC

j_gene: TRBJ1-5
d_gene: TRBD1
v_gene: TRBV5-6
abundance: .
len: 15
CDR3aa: CASSLWDRANQPQHF
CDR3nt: TGTGCCAGCAGCTTATGGGACAGGGCAAATCAGCCCCAGCATTTT

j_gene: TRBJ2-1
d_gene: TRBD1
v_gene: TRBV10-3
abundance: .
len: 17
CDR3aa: CAISNPSGTASYNEQFF
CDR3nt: TGTGCCATCAGCAATCCCTCCGGGACAGCCTCCTACAATGAGCAGTTCTTC

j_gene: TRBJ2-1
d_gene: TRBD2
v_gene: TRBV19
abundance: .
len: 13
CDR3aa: CASSTIAGNEQFF
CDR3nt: TGTGCCAGTAGTACGATAGCGGGAAATGAGCAGTTCTTC

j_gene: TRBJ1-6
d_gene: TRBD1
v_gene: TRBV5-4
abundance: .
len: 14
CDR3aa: CASSLQGNGSPLHF
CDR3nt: TGTGCCAGCAGCTTACAGGGGAACGGTTCACCCCTCCACTTT

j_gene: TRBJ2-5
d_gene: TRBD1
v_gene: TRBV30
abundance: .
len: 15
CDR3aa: CAWSERGTAQETQYF
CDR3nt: TGTGCCTGGAGTGAACGAGGGACAGCCCAGGAGACCCAGTACTTC

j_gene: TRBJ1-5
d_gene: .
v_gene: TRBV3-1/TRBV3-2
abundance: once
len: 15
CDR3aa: CASSPGQESNQPQHF
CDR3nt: TGTGCCAGCAGCCCGGGACAAGAGAGCAATCAGCCCCAGCATTTT

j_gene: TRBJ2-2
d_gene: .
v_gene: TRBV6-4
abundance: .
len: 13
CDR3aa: CASSDGGGGELFF
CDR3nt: TGTGCCAGCAGTGATGGGGGCGGCGGGGAGCTGTTTTTT

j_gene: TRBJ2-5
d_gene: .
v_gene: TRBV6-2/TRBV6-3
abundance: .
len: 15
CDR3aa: CASSYLGSPQETQYF
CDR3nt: TGTGCCAGCAGTTACTTGGGCAGTCCCCAAGAGACCCAGTACTTC

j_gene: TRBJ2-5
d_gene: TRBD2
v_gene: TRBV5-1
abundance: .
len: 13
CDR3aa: CASNLAGVETQYF
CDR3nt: TGCGCCAGCAATTTGGCGGGAGTGGAGACCCAGTACTTC

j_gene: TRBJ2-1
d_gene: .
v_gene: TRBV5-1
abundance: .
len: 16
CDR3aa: CASSLEGGYLNNEQFF
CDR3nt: TGCGCCAGCAGCTTGGAGGGCGGGTACCTTAACAATGAGCAGTTCTTC

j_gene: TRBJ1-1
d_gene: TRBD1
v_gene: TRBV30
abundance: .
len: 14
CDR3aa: CAWSVRQGLTEAFF
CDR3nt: TGTGCCTGGAGTGTCCGACAGGGTTTAACTGAAGCTTTCTTT

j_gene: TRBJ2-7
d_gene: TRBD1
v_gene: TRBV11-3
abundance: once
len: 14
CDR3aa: CASSSGQGGYEQYF
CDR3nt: TGTGCCAGCAGCTCGGGACAGGGTGGGTACGAGCAGTACTTC

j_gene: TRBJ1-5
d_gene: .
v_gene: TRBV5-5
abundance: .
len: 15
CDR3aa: CASSLASHSNQPQHF
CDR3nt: TGTGCCAGCAGCTTGGCCAGTCATAGCAATCAGCCCCAGCATTTT

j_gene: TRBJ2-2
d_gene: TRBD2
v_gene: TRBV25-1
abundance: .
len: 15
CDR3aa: CATQSGSLPGGELFF
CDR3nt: TGTGCCACCCAAAGCGGGAGCCTTCCGGGGGGGGAGCTGTTTTTT

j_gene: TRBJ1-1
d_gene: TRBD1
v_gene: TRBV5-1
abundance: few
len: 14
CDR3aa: CASSLARGDTEAFF
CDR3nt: TGCGCCAGCAGCTTGGCCAGGGGGGACACTGAAGCTTTCTTT

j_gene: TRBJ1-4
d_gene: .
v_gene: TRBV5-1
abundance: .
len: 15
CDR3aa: CASSTGRATNEKLFF
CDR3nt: TGCGCCAGCAGCACCGGGCGGGCCACTAATGAAAAACTGTTTTTT

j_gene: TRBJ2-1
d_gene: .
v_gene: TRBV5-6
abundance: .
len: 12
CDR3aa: CASSFRANEQFF
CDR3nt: TGTGCCAGCAGCTTCAGGGCCAATGAGCAGTTCTTC

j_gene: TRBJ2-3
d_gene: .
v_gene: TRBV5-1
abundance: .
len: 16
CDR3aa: CASSLTGLPGGDTQYF
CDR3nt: TGCGCCAGCAGCTTGACCGGCTTACCCGGCGGGGATACGCAGTATTTT

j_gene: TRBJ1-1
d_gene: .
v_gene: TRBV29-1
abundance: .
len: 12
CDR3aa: CSVHTGFSNAFF
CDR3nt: TGCAGCGTTCACACAGGGTTTAGTAATGCTTTCTTT

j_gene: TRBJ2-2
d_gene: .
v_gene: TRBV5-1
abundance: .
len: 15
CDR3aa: CASSRGTDLTGELFF
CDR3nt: TGCGCCAGCAGCCGCGGGACAGACCTTACCGGGGAGCTGTTTTTT

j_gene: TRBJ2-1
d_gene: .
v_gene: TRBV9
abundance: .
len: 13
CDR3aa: CASSVGGGNEQFF
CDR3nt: TGTGCCAGCAGCGTAGGTGGAGGCAATGAGCAGTTCTTC

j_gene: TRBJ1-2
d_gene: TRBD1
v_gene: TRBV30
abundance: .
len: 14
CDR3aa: CAWSARQGTYGYTF
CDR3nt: TGTGCCTGGAGTGCAAGACAGGGAACCTATGGCTACACCTTC

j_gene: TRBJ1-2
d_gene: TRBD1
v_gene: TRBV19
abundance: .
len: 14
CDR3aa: CASSLRDRVTGYTF
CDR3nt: TGTGCCAGTAGCCTCCGGGACAGGGTCACTGGCTACACCTTC

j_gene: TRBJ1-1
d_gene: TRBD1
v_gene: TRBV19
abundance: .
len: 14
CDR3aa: CASSIGTGAPEAFF
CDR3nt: TGTGCCAGTAGTATCGGGACAGGGGCCCCTGAAGCTTTCTTT

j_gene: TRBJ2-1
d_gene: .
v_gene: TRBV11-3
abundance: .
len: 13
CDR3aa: CASSLDPSVEQFF
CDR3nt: TGTGCCAGCAGCTTAGATCCCTCCGTTGAGCAGTTCTTC

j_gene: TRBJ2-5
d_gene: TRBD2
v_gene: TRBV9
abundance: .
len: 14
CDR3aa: CASSGSTGGETQYF
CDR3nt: TGTGCCAGCAGCGGAAGTACGGGGGGAGAGACCCAGTACTTC

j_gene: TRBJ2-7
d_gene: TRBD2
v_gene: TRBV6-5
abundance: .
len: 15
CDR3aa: CASSPRAGGNLEQYF
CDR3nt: TGTGCCAGCAGTCCAAGGGCGGGAGGTAATCTCGAGCAGTACTTC

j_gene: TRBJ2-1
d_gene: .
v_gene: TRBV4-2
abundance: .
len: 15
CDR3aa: CASSPGDSRADEQFF
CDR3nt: TGTGCCAGCAGCCCCGGGGACTCCCGAGCGGATGAGCAGTTCTTC

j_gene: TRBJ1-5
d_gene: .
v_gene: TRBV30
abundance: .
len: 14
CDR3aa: CAWSDTEVNQPQHF
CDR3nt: TGTGCCTGGAGCGACACAGAAGTCAATCAGCCCCAGCATTTT